The 22 T cell receptor beta chains below come from one sample, sequenced in a study of shared clonotypes between healthy human individuals. Naive CD8 cells comprised CD45RO-negative, CCR7-positively selected cells, excluding terminally differentiated effector memory CD45RA+ cells. Here immunoSEQ multiplex PCR was the method, and the copy in TCRdb shows in-frame clones only, minus some. The data show hundreds of thousands of clones, around 96% seen once. Sequenced material: naive CD8+ T cells sorted from blood. All receptors derive from a woman aged 25-40 years in good health.

The chain links TRBV5-4 to TRBJ2-7, with D unclear. The CDR3 covers 14 residues. Looked up from germline, CDR1 is SGHNT and CDR2 is YYREEE (reference sequence). V gave up 0 bases and J gave up 0 bases, with 7 bases separating them. The CDR3 loop is CASSLDPLSYEQYF. CDR3 nucleotide sequence: TGTGCCAGCAGCTTGGACCCACTCTCCTACGAGCAGTACTTC.

The chain joins TRBV9 to TRBJ1-3, with D maybe TRBD1 (5 bases). The CDR3 runs 14 residues. The germline gives CDR1 SGDLS, CDR2 YYNGEE. The V end lost 4 bases, the J end lost 7 bases, and 15 bases lay between the germline ends. The CDR3 loop is CASSPTVGRNTIYF. The DNA of the CDR3 is TGTGCCAGCAGCCCGACAGTGGGGCGGAACACCATATATTTT. The entire variable domain, with the rest obtained from reference TRBV9 and TRBJ1-3, is as follows: DSGVTQTPKHLITATGQRVTLRCSPRSGDLSVYWYQQSLDQGLQFLIQYYNGEERAKGNILERFSAQQFPDLHSELNLSSLELGDSALYFCASSPTVGRNTIYFGEGSWLTVV.

This chain links TRBV28 with TRBJ2-1; D ambiguous. V was clipped by 7 bases and J by 4 bases, with 17 bases between them. Germline loops: CDR1 MDHEN, CDR2 SYDVKM. The CDR3 totals 15 residues. The CDR3 reads CASTPGRPPYNEQFF. For the CDR3, the DNA is TGTGCCAGCACCCCGGGCAGACCCCCTTACAATGAGCAGTTCTTC. Full variable domain (rest looked up from reference TRBV28 and TRBJ2-1): DVKVTQSSRYLVKRTGEKVFLECVQDMDHENMFWYRQDPGLGLRLIYFSYDVKMKEKGDIPEGYSVSREKKERFSLILESASTNQTSMYLCASTPGRPPYNEQFFGPGTRLTVL.

This chain connects TRBV5-6 to TRBJ1-3; D is ambiguous. The CDR3 sequence is 14 residues long. The germline V gene encodes CDR1 SGHDT and CDR2 YYEEEE. The germline V and J ends were trimmed by 0 bases and 4 bases, with 8 bases remaining between them. The CDR3 nucleotides read TGTGCCAGCAGCTTGGGGGATGCCGGAAACACCATATATTTT. Protein sequence: CASSLGDAGNTIYF. Drawing the rest from reference TRBV5-6 and TRBJ1-3, the complete variable domain is DAGVTQSPTHLIKTRGQQVTLRCSPKSGHDTVSWYQQALGQGPQFIFQYYEEEERQRGNFPDRFSGHQFPNYSSELNVNALLLGDSALYLCASSLGDAGNTIYFGEGSWLTVV.

V and J are TRBV7-9 and TRBJ2-7; 7 bases are shared with TRBD1. The germline V gene encodes CDR1 SEHNR and CDR2 FQNEAQ (reference sequence). V lost 2 bases and J lost 4; bases outside the gene matches: 8. The CDR3 runs 15 residues. The CDR3 region is CASSLMGQLNYEQYF. The CDR3 DNA reads TGTGCCAGCAGCTTAATGGGACAGCTCAATTACGAGCAGTACTTC. Combining the CDR3 with reference TRBV7-9 and TRBJ2-7 gives the whole variable domain DTGVSQNPRHKITKRGQNVTFRCDPISEHNRLYWYRQTLGQGPEFLTYFQNEAQLEKSRLLSDRFSAERPKGSFSTLEIQRTEQGDSAMYLCASSLMGQLNYEQYFGPGTRLTVT.

This chain uses TRBV4-2 with TRBJ2-5; TRBD2 aligns across 11 bases. The last part of the DNA fits TRBJ2-7 better; the J call may be wrong. The CDR3 is made up of 16 amino acids. CDR1 is LGHNA and CDR2 is YNFKEQ in the germline V gene. The CDR3 reads CASSQAAPSGRREQYF. The CDR3 bases are TGTGCCAGCAGCCAAGCCGCCCCTAGCGGGAGGCGCGAGCAGTACTTC.

J is TRBJ2-1 and V is TRBV7-3; D not certain. The CDR3 consists of 15 residues. The germline V gene encodes CDR1 SGHTA and CDR2 FQGTGA. The V end was cut by 4 bases, the J end by 3 bases, with 13 bases between. In DNA form, the CDR3 reads TGTGCCAGCAGCTACGAGGTAATCATCTACAATGAGCAGTTCTTC. It is translated as CASSYEVIIYNEQFF.

The V and J genes are TRBV4-1 and TRBJ2-1, with D perhaps TRBD2 (6 bases). This CDR3 is 17 amino acids long. The germline V gene encodes CDR1 MGHRA and CDR2 YSYEKL. Trimming cost V 1 base and J 5 bases, with 18 bases left between them. The CDR3 sequence: CASSQGGFWEEDNEQFF. The DNA for the CDR3 is TGCGCCAGCAGCCAAGGGGGATTTTGGGAGGAGGACAATGAGCAGTTCTTC.

The rearrangement uses TRBV27 and TRBJ2-3; D uncertain. There are 17 residues in the CDR3. The germline V gene has CDR1 MNHEY and CDR2 SMNVEV (reference sequence). Trimming took off 4 bases at V and 1 base at J, with 18 bases between the two ends. CDR3 sequence reads: CASSSTLNRVGTDTQYF. The DNA of the CDR3 is TGTGCCAGCAGTTCCACCTTGAATAGGGTGGGCACAGATACGCAGTATTTT.

The V gene is TRBV6-5, the J gene TRBJ2-5; 8 bases agree with TRBD2. The germline gives CDR1 MNHEY, CDR2 SVGAGI. This CDR3 has 11 amino acids. CDR3 protein: CVIAGKGTQYF. The DNA for the CDR3 is TGTGTTATAGCGGGGAAGGGGACCCAGTACTTC.

The V call is TRBV7-9, the J call TRBJ2-7, with 9 positions matching TRBD1. The J segment lost 5 bases and the V segment lost 1 base, leaving 9 bases of the junction unmatched. The CDR3 length is 16 residues. Germline-derived CDR1 and CDR2 are SEHNR and FQNEAQ (reference sequence). CDR3 in DNA: TGTGCCAGCAGCTTAGGCCCCGGGACAGGGATCAACGAGCAGTACTTC. Protein sequence: CASSLGPGTGINEQYF.

This chain joins TRBV5-1 and TRBJ2-3, with 9 bases fitting TRBD2. This CDR3 region has 16 residues. V lost 4 bases to trimming and J lost 4 bases; unmatched junction nucleotides: 10. In germline, CDR1 is SGHRS, CDR2 YFSETQ. CDR3 bases: TGCGCCAGCAGCCCAGCGATAGCGGGAGAAGCAGATACGCAGTATTTT. This codes for CASSPAIAGEADTQYF.

The chain carries TRBV9 and TRBJ2-5, with D perhaps matching TRBD2 (6 bases). Germline-derived CDR1 and CDR2 are SGDLS and YYNGEE. The CDR3 totals 15 residues. Trimming cost V 5 bases and J 4 bases, with 18 bases left between them. The chain's CDR3 is CASSSEGNGAETQYF. In DNA, the CDR3 is TGTGCCAGCAGTTCGGAGGGTAACGGGGCAGAGACCCAGTACTTC.

The J gene is TRBJ2-7, the V gene TRBV7-9; a weak D match, TRBD2 (6 bases). The CDR3 runs to 14 residues. Germline CDR1 SEHNR, CDR2 FQNEAQ (reference sequence). The ends were cut back, 3 bases at V and 7 bases at J, with 16 bases in the middle. In nucleotides, the CDR3 is TGTGCCAGCAGCTTTAGTGCGGGAATCGGGGAGCAGTACTTC. It codes for CASSFSAGIGEQYF. Looking up the rest from reference TRBV7-9 and TRBJ2-7 gives the full variable domain: DTGVSQNPRHKITKRGQNVTFRCDPISEHNRLYWYRQTLGQGPEFLTYFQNEAQLEKSRLLSDRFSAERPKGSFSTLEIQRTEQGDSAMYLCASSFSAGIGEQYFGPGTRLTVT.

The V call is TRBV7-9, the J call TRBJ2-5; TRBD1 is a possible D gene (6 bases). The CDR3 has 12 residues. Germline V gives CDR1 SEHNR, CDR2 FQNEAQ (reference sequence). CDR3 nucleotides: TGTGCATCGGGACACCTCCAAGAGACCCAGTACTTC. This encodes CASGHLQETQYF. Filled out from reference TRBV7-9 and TRBJ2-5, the complete variable domain reads DTGVSQNPRHKITKRGQNVTFRCDPISEHNRLYWYRQTLGQGPEFLTYFQNEAQLEKSRLLSDRFSAERPKGSFSTLEIQRTEQGDSAMYLCASGHLQETQYFGPGTRLLVL.

Note on this clone: Different DNA sequences within this sample yield the same CDR3. This sequence joins TRBV25-1 and TRBJ2-3; D perhaps matches TRBD1 (5 bases). Germline assignment: CDR1 MGHDK and CDR2 SYGVNS. V dropped 2 bases and J dropped 6 bases, with 6 bases sitting between them. CDR3 length: 12 amino acids. DNA of the CDR3: TGTGCCAGCAGTGAAGGGGCGGATACGCAGTATTTT. Translating gives CASSEGADTQYF.

The V and J genes are TRBV16 and TRBJ2-5, with a possible D match to TRBD2 (6 bases). CDR1 is KGHSY, CDR2 FQNENV, per germline. The CDR3 is 14 residues long. Trimming removed 4 bases at V and 5 bases at J, with 14 bases between. For the CDR3, the DNA is TGTGCCAGCAGCCCGGAGTTCGGAGGGGAGACCCAGTACTTC. Translating it yields CASSPEFGGETQYF. Based on the CDR3 plus reference TRBV16 and TRBJ2-5, the full variable domain is GEEVAQTPKHLVRGEGQKAKLYCAPIKGHSYVFWYQQVLKNEFKFLISFQNENVFDETGMPKERFSAKCLPNSPCSLEIQATKLEDSAVYFCASSPEFGGETQYFGPGTRLLVL.

CDR3 coding DNA: TGTGCCAGCAGCCATCTGTCCGGGACAGGGGTATCCTACGAGCAGTACTTC. Amino acid sequence: CASSHLSGTGVSYEQYF. The rearrangement uses TRBV4-2 and TRBJ2-7; 10 nucleotides agree with TRBD1. CDR3 length: 17 residues. V was pared by 3 bases and J by 1 base, with 9 bases of the junction left unmatched. The germline gives CDR1 LGHNA, CDR2 YNFKEQ.

This chain uses TRBV27 with TRBJ2-5, with unresolved D. Trimming pared 4 bases from V and 1 base from J, leaving 7 bases between. The germline V gene encodes CDR1 MNHEY and CDR2 SMNVEV (reference sequence). The CDR3 sequence is 13 residues long. In DNA form, the CDR3 reads TGTGCCAGCAGTTCAGGACCCCAAGAGACCCAGTACTTC. Protein: CASSSGPQETQYF.

V gene TRBV12-1 combines with J gene TRBJ1-1. TRBV12-1 is a pseudogene locus. CDR3 length equals 13 residues. The CDR3 DNA follows: TGTGCCAGCAGCTTTGAGCCGGGACGCGAAGCTTTCTTT. The encoded protein is CASSFEPGREAFF.

The chain uses TRBV16 and TRBJ1-1; TRBD1 agrees at 7 bases. The CDR3 has 15 residues. Losses at the gene ends were 2 bases for V and 5 bases for J; bases not matched to a gene: 8. In germline, CDR1 is KGHSY, CDR2 FQNENV. The DNA for the CDR3 is TGTGCCAGCAGCCAAACAGACAGGGTGAGGACTGAAGCTTTCTTT. Translating it yields CASSQTDRVRTEAFF.

CDR3 region: CASSQGLQFNSYNEQFF. The CDR3, as DNA: TGCGCCAGCAGCCAAGGTCTACAATTCAATTCCTACAATGAGCAGTTCTTC. The chain combines TRBV4-1 with TRBJ2-1; D gene ambiguous. This CDR3 has 17 residues. The germline CDR1 and CDR2 sequences are MGHRA and YSYEKL. The V gene lost 1 base and the J gene lost 1 base, with 14 bases spanning the gap.